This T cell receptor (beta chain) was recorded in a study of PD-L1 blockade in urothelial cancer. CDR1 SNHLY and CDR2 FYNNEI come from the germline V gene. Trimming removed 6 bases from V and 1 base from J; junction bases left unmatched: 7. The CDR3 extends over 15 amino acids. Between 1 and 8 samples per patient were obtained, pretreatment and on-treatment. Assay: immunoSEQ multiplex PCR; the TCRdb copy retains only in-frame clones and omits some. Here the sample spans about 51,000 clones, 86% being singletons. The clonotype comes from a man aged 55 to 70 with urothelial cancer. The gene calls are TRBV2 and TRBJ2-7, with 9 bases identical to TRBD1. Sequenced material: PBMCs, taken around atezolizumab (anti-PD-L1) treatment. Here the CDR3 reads CASSPGQGASYEQYF. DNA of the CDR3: TGTGCCAGCAGCCCGGGACAGGGAGCTTCCTACGAGCAGTACTTC.